Below, 9 T cell receptor beta chains from the same sample are listed, as sequenced in a study of T cell repertoires in cytomegalovirus infection. TCRdb called the reads again in MiXCR, with one record for every CDR3 protein. The sample has 400,000 to 550,000 distinct CDR3 sequences; 11% are singletons. The material sequenced was PBMCs. The receptors were sampled from a human donor in good health (CMV status not recorded). Some clones in this sample may be carry-over from other donors' samples.

This clonotype came up a few times. The chain has TRBV4-2 and TRBJ2-1; 15 bases are shared with TRBD2. CDR3 length: 15 amino acids. Germline V gives CDR1 LGHNA, CDR2 YNFKEQ. V shed 4 bases, J shed 12 bases, and the junction held 7 bases outside the gene matches. This CDR3 is CASSRGLAGGGVQFF. CDR3 coding DNA: TGTGCCAGCAGCCGCGGACTAGCGGGGGGGGGGGTGCAGTTCTTC.

This clonotype was seen at least ten times. The chain combines TRBV15 with TRBJ2-1; TRBD2 agrees at 10 bases. Germline V CDR1 and CDR2: LNHNV, YYDKDF (reference sequence). The length of the CDR3 is 17 residues. The J segment lost 3 bases and the V segment lost 1 base, leaving 6 bases of the junction unmatched. CDR3 DNA sequence: TGTGCCACCAGCAGAGTAGGAGCGGGAGGGTTCTACAATGAGCAGTTCTTC. Translation gives CATSRVGAGGFYNEQFF.

This clonotype occurred many times. This chain connects TRBV7-9 to TRBJ1-2, with D tentatively TRBD1 (5 bases). The CDR3 loop spans 14 amino acids. Deletions cut 2 bases from V and 5 bases from J, with 12 bases between. The germline gives CDR1 SEHNR, CDR2 FQNEAQ (reference sequence). DNA of the CDR3: TGTGCCAGCAGCTTAATCACAGGCGGGTATGGCTACACCTTC. Encoded protein: CASSLITGGYGYTF.

This clonotype was seen ten or more times. This chain joins TRBV12-3 or TRBV12-4 and TRBJ1-1, with 9 bases matching TRBD1. This CDR3 is 14 amino acids long. Trimming cost V 5 bases and J 6 bases; bases outside gene matches: 7. CDR3 nucleotide sequence: TGTGCCAGCAGTGTACAGGGGGCGGTTGCTGAAGCTTTCTTT. Translation gives CASSVQGAVAEAFF.

V gene TRBV3-1 combines with J gene TRBJ2-7; D remains ambiguous. The CDR3 sequence is 13 residues long. V was cut by 4 bases and J by 9 bases, with 16 bases left in between. The germline V gene encodes CDR1 LGHDT and CDR2 YNNKEL (reference sequence). In nucleotides, the CDR3 is TGTGCCAGCAGCCCCCATGAACTTAGTGGGCAGTACTTC. It specifies CASSPHELSGQYF.

This clonotype was detected many times. The chain combines TRBV7-3 with TRBJ2-3, with 12 bases lining up with TRBD2. The CDR3 spans 16 residues. In germline, CDR1 is SGHTA, CDR2 FQGTGA. Trimming took 4 bases from V and 4 from J; bases not matched to a gene: 6. DNA for the CDR3: TGTGCCAGCAGCTCGGGACTAGCGGGTGTTCCAGATACGCAGTATTTT. Its translation is CASSSGLAGVPDTQYF.

This clonotype was detected many times. This chain links TRBV10-3 with TRBJ2-3, with 8 bases identical to TRBD2. CDR3 length: 16 residues. Germline CDR1 reads ENHRY; CDR2 reads SYGVKD. With 4 bases clipped from V and 2 bases from J, the junction kept 8 bases outside the gene matches. The CDR3 coding sequence is TGTGCCATCAGTGGGGAGAGCGGGAGTGACACAGATACGCAGTATTTT. Residues: CAISGESGSDTDTQYF.

The chain has TRBV5-1 and TRBJ2-7; 7 bases fit TRBD2. The CDR3 sequence is 12 residues long. Germline values: CDR1 SGHRS, CDR2 YFSETQ. J was trimmed by 6 bases and V by 4 bases; bases with no gene match: 4. DNA for the CDR3: TGCGCCAGCAGCCCCGGGACTACCGAGCAGTACTTC. Amino acid sequence: CASSPGTTEQYF.

This clonotype was recorded at least ten times. The V call is TRBV7-2, the J call TRBJ2-1, with TRBD2 matching over 7 bases. CDR3 size: 15 residues. Germline assignment: CDR1 SGHTA and CDR2 FQGNSA. The ends lost 1 base at V and 7 bases at J; junction bases unmatched: 7. The CDR3 DNA reads as TGTGCCAGCAGCTTAGTATCGGCGGGAGTAAATGAGCAGTTCTTC. Its protein product is CASSLVSAGVNEQFF.